The present TCR beta chain was sequenced within a study of identifying expanded T cells in peripheral blood. With 2 bases removed from V and 8 bases from J, the gap between germline ends came to 9 bases. The CDR3 loop spans 12 amino acids. Germline assignment: CDR1 KGHSH and CDR2 LQKENI. Repertoires were generated with immunoSEQ multiplex PCR, while TCRdb's copy carries only in-frame clones and drops some. The sample carries around 130,000 clones, around nine tenths recorded once. The TCR was taken from a person aged 18-70 years in good health. V usage is TRBV18 and J usage is TRBJ1-1; D is perhaps TRBD1 (6 bases). Material for sequencing was blood. Here the CDR3 DNA reads TGTGCCAGCTCACCAGGTCAGGGGGAAGCTTTCTTT. This sequence encodes CASSPGQGEAFF.